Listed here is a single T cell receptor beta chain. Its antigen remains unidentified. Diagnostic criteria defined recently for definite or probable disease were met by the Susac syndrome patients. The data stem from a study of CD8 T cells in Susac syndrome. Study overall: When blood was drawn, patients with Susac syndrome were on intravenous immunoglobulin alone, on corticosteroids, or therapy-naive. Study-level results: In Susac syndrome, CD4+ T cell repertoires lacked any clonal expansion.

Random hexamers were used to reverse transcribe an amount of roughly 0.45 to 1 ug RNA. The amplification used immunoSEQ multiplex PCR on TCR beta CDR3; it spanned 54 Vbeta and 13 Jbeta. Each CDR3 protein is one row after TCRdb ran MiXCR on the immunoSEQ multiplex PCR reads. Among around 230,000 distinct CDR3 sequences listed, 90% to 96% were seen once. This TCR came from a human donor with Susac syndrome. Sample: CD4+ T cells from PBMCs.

The CDR3 bases are TGTGCCAGTAGTATCCAACAACAGGGCTGGGGCTACACCTTC. This translates into CASSIQQQGWGYTF. J is TRBJ1-2 and V is TRBV19, with a weak D call TRBD1 (6 bases). This CDR3 contains 14 residues. Trimming removed 3 bases from V and 8 bases from J, with 16 bases in between. The germline V gene encodes CDR1 LNHDA and CDR2 SQIVND (reference sequence).